This T cell receptor beta chain is from a study of T cells in localized non-small cell lung cancer. The data were produced by immunoSEQ multiplex PCR, yet TCRdb's version contains in-frame clones alone and is incomplete. In the table there are about 41,000 clones, approximately 80% of which are singletons. Study-wide findings and caveats: Of the tissues analyzed, uninvolved adjacent lung showed maximal T cell clonality, greater than tumor. A denser population of T cells in blood accompanied longer overall survival. There were a median 57 of the top 100 tumor clones appearing in adjacent lung. Heterogeneity is still possible, as just one tumor region was sequenced.

Trimming removed 6 bases from V and 2 bases from J, with 11 bases in between. The CDR3 is 14 residues long. CDR1 LNHDA and CDR2 SQIVND come from the germline V gene (reference sequence). A word on this clone: What it binds is not known.

The specimen comprised PBMCs, sampled before any cancer treatment. This sequence originates from a man aged 35 to 69 with stage II lung adenocarcinoma. V and J are TRBV19 and TRBJ1-5; a possible D gene is TRBD1 (5 bases). CDR3: CASRAEGRNQPQHF. CDR3 nucleotides: TGTGCCAGTAGGGCAGAGGGGCGCAATCAGCCCCAGCATTTT.